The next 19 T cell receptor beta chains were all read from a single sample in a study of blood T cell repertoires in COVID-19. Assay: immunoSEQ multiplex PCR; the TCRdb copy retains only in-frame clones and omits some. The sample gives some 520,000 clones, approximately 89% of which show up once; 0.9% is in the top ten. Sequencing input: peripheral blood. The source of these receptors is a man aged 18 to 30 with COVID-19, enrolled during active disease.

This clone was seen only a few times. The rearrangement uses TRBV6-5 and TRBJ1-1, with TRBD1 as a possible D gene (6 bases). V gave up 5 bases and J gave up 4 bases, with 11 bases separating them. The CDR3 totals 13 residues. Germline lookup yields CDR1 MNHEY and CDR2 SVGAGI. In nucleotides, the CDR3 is TGTGCCAGCAGTCTGATCAGGGGCACTGAAGCTTTCTTT. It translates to CASSLIRGTEAFF.

The chain's CDR3 is CASSLRLAGESQFF. The CDR3, as DNA: TGCGCCAGCAGCTTGCGGCTAGCGGGGGAGAGTCAGTTCTTC. The chain joins TRBV5-1 to TRBJ2-1; TRBD2 matches 10 bases. CDR3 length: 14 amino acids. The V segment lost 1 base and the J segment 13 bases; nucleotides outside the gene matches: 8. In germline, CDR1 is SGHRS, CDR2 YFSETQ.

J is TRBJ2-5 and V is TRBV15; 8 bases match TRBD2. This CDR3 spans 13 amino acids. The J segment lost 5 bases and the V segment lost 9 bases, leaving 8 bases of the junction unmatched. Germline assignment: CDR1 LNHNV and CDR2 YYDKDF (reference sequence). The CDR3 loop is CATTSGGGETQYF. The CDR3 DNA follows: TGTGCCACTACTAGCGGAGGGGGGGAGACCCAGTACTTC.

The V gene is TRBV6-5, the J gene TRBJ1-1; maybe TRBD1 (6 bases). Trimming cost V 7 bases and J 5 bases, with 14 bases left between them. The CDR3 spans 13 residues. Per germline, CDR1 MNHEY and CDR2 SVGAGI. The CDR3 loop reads CASMRGALTEAFF. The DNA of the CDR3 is TGTGCCAGCATGCGGGGGGCGCTTACTGAAGCTTTCTTT.

The CDR3 spells CASMDPWTGGNTEAFF. The CDR3 nucleotides read TGTGCCAGTATGGATCCGTGGACAGGGGGGAACACTGAAGCTTTCTTT. V and J are TRBV19 and TRBJ1-1; 10 nucleotides match TRBD1. The CDR3 has 16 amino acids. CDR1 LNHDA and CDR2 SQIVND come from the germline V gene (reference sequence). J lost 1 base, V lost 7 bases, and 9 bases had no gene match.

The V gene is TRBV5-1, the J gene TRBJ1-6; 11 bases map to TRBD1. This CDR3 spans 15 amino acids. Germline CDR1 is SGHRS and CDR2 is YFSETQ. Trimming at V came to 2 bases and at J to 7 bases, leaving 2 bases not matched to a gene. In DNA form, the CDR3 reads TGCGCCAGCAGCTTCCGGACAGGGGGCAATTCACCCCTCCACTTT. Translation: CASSFRTGGNSPLHF. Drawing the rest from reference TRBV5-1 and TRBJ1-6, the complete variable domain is KAGVTQTPRYLIKTRGQQVTLSCSPISGHRSVSWYQQTPGQGLQFLFEYFSETQRNKGNFPGRFSGRQFSNSRSEMNVSTLELGDSALYLCASSFRTGGNSPLHFGNGTRLTVT.

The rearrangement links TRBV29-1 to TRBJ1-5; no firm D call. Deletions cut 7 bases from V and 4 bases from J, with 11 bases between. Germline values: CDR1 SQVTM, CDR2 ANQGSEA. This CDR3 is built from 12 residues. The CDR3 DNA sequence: TGCAGCGCCCATATAGAAAATCAGCCCCAGCATTTT. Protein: CSAHIENQPQHF.

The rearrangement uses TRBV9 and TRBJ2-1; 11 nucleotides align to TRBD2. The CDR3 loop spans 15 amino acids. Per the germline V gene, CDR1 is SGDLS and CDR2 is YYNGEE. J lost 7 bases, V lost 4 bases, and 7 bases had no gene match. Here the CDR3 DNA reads TGTGCCAGCAGCCTACTAGCGGGAGAAGGGAATGAGCAGTTCTTC. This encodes CASSLLAGEGNEQFF.

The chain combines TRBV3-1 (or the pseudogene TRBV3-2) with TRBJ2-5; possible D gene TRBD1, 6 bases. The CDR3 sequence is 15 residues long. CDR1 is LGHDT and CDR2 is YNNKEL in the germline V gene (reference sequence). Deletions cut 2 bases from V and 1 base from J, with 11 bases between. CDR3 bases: TGTGCCAGCAGCCAACTGGGACAAGCCCAAGAGACCCAGTACTTC. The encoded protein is CASSQLGQAQETQYF.

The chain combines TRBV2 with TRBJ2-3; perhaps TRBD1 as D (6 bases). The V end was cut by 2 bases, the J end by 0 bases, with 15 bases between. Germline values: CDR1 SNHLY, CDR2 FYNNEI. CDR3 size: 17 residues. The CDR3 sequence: CASSERDTMVSTDTQYF. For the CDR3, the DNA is TGTGCCAGCAGTGAACGGGACACCATGGTTAGCACAGATACGCAGTATTTT. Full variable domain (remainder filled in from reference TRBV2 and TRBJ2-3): EPEVTQTPSHQVTQMGQEVILRCVPISNHLYFYWYRQILGQKVEFLVSFYNNEISEKSEIFDDQFSVERPDGSNFTLKIRSTKLEDSAMYFCASSERDTMVSTDTQYFGPGTRLTVL.

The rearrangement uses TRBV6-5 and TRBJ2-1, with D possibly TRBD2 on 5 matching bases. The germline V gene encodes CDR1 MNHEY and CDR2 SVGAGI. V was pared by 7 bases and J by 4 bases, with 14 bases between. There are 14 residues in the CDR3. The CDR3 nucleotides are TGTGCCAGCACGTTAGCGCAAAAATACAATGAGCAGTTCTTC. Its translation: CASTLAQKYNEQFF.

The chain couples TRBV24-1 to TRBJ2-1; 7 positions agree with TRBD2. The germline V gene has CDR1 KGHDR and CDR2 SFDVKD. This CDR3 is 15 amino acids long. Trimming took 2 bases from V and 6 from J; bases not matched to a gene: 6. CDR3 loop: CATSDYWEGANEQFF. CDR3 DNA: TGTGCCACCAGTGATTACTGGGAGGGTGCCAATGAGCAGTTCTTC.

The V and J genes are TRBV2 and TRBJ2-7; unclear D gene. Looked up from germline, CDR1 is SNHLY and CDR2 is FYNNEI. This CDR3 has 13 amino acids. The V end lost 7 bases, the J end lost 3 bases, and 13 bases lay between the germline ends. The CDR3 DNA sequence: TGTGCCAGCAAGGCCCCCAGGAACTACGAGCAGTACTTC. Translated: CASKAPRNYEQYF.

The CDR3 bases are TGTGCCAGCTCACTCACCGGGACAGGGGACCAAGAGACCCAGTACTTC. Translating it yields CASSLTGTGDQETQYF. V gene TRBV18 combines with J gene TRBJ2-5; 10 bases are a match to TRBD1. Germline V lookup: CDR1 KGHSH, CDR2 LQKENI. This CDR3 region has 16 residues. The V gene end was trimmed by 4 bases and the J gene end by 0 bases; junction bases not matched to a gene: 5.

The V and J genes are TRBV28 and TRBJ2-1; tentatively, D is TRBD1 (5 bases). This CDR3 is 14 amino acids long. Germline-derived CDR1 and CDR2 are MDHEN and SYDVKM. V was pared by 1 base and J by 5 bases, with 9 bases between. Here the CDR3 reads CASSLLAGNNEQFF. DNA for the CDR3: TGTGCCAGCAGTTTATTGGCAGGGAACAATGAGCAGTTCTTC. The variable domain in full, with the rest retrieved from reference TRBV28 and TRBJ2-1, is DVKVTQSSRYLVKRTGEKVFLECVQDMDHENMFWYRQDPGLGLRLIYFSYDVKMKEKGDIPEGYSVSREKKERFSLILESASTNQTSMYLCASSLLAGNNEQFFGPGTRLTVL.

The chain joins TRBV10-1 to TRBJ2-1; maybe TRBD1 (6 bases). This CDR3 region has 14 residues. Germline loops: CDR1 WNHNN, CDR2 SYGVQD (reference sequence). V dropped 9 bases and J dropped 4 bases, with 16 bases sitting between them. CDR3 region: CARPFRGTYNEQFF. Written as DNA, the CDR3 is TGCGCCAGACCCTTCAGGGGAACTTACAATGAGCAGTTCTTC.

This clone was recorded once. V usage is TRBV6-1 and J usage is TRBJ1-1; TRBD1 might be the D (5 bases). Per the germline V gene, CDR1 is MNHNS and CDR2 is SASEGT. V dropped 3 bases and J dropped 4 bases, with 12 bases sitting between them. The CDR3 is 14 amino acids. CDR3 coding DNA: TGTGCCAGCAGTGACCCCTCAGGGTCCACTGAAGCTTTCTTT. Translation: CASSDPSGSTEAFF.

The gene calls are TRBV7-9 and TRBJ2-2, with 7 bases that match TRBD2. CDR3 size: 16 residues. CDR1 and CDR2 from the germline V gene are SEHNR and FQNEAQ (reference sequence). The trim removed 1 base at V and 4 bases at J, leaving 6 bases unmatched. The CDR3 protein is CASSLGTSLTTGELFF. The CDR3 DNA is TGTGCCAGCAGCTTAGGGACTAGTCTGACCACCGGGGAGCTGTTTTTT. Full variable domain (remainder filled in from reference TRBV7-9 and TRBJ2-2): DTGVSQNPRHKITKRGQNVTFRCDPISEHNRLYWYRQTLGQGPEFLTYFQNEAQLEKSRLLSDRFSAERPKGSFSTLEIQRTEQGDSAMYLCASSLGTSLTTGELFFGEGSRLTVL.

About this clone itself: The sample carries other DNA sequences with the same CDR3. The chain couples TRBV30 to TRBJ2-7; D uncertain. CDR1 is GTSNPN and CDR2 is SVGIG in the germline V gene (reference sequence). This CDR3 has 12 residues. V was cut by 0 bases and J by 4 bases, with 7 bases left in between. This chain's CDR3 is CAWSVVSYEQYF. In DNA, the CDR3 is TGTGCCTGGAGTGTAGTGAGTTACGAGCAGTACTTC.